The sequence of this TCR beta chain was determined in a study of control samples from healthy donors and cancer patients. Only in-frame clones appear in the TCRdb table, and some are missing; sequencing was by immunoSEQ multiplex PCR. The sample lists about 140,000 clones; 92% were seen once. CDR1 SNHLY and CDR2 FYNNEI come from the germline V gene. V lost 0 bases and J 6 bases, leaving 13 bases between the germline ends. The CDR3 runs 15 residues. Sequenced: blood. This chain joins TRBV2 and TRBJ2-3; D call uncertain. This receptor was obtained from a man aged 30-40 years in good health. The CDR3 reads CASSEALLSEDTQYF. The CDR3 region has the DNA TGTGCCAGCAGTGAAGCGCTTCTCTCTGAGGATACGCAGTATTTT.